The clone carrying this T cell receptor (beta chain) was seen only a few times. This specimen comes from a study of patients and donors after allogeneic stem cell transplantation. TCRdb reanalysed the RT-PCR reads using MiXCR and keeps one entry per CDR3 protein. The sample consists of 150,000 to 200,000 distinct CDR3 sequences, roughly 40% of them appearing once. Germline V CDR1 and CDR2: SEHNR, FQNEAQ (reference sequence). V lost 5 bases to trimming and J lost 2 bases; unmatched junction nucleotides: 8. This CDR3 spans 16 amino acids. Sequencing used blood, either unsorted or a sorted T cell fraction (not recorded which). The rearrangement uses TRBV7-9 and TRBJ2-3; 9 bases agree with TRBD1. The clonotype was recovered from a human donor who was either an allogeneic HSCT recipient or a stem cell or donor lymphocyte infusion donor (not recorded which). It is not recorded whose cells these are; they may come from a transplant donor. The CDR3 protein is CASSPFRQGVTDTQYF. The CDR3 DNA follows: TGTGCCAGCAGCCCATTCCGACAGGGGGTCACAGATACGCAGTATTTT.